Below are 15 T cell receptor beta chains sequenced from a single sample in a study of cytomegalovirus exposure and HLA in healthy donors. The PCR ran on 60 Vbeta and 13 Jbeta primers. This table comes from immunoSEQ multiplex PCR, and its TCRdb copy is limited to in-frame clones, with some not included. This sample has fewer than 200,000 clones, with about 77% found just once. Sequencing was done on a sample of PBMCs. The receptor source for this set is a male donor in good health and CMV-seropositive.

This clone was counted a single time. This chain joins TRBV2 and TRBJ2-3; 8 bases are a match to TRBD1. The CDR3 extends over 13 amino acids. Germline lookup yields CDR1 SNHLY and CDR2 FYNNEI. V lost 8 bases, J lost 2 bases, and 3 bases stayed unmatched. The CDR3 coding sequence is TGTGCCAGCCGGACAGGGTACACAGATACGCAGTATTTT. Translation gives CASRTGYTDTQYF.

This chain connects TRBV4-1 to TRBJ1-2; perhaps TRBD1 as D (5 bases). Germline assignment: CDR1 MGHRA and CDR2 YSYEKL. Between the trimmed V and J ends, which lost 1 base and 7 bases, there was a span of 13 bases. The CDR3 extends over 14 amino acids. CDR3 nucleotide sequence: TGCGCCAGCAGCCAAGTCCCGGGGGAGGCTGGCTACACCTTC. Protein: CASSQVPGEAGYTF.

The chain couples TRBV6-1 to TRBJ2-1, with a possible D match to TRBD1 (6 bases). This CDR3 comprises 12 residues. CDR1 and CDR2 from the germline V gene are MNHNS and SASEGT. Deletions cut 6 bases from V and 6 bases from J, with 9 bases between. As DNA, the CDR3 is TGTGCCAGCAGGCAGGGGATCAATGAGCAGTTCTTC. Protein: CASRQGINEQFF.

The gene calls are TRBV7-6 and TRBJ2-2; D gene ambiguous. The germline gives CDR1 SGHVS, CDR2 FNYEAQ. V lost 10 bases to trimming and J lost 6 bases, with 9 bases between them. CDR3 length equals 11 residues. CDR3 residues: CATSVAGELFF. For the CDR3, the DNA is TGTGCCACGAGCGTCGCCGGGGAGCTGTTTTTT.

The V and J genes are TRBV2 and TRBJ2-7; D gene unclear. The ends were cut back, 7 bases at V and 0 bases at J, with 7 bases in the middle. Germline loops: CDR1 SNHLY, CDR2 FYNNEI. The CDR3 spans 12 residues. CDR3 sequence (DNA): TGTGCCAGCACCTACCACTCCTACGAGCAGTACTTC. It encodes CASTYHSYEQYF. Combining the CDR3 with reference TRBV2 and TRBJ2-7 gives the whole variable domain EPEVTQTPSHQVTQMGQEVILRCVPISNHLYFYWYRQILGQKVEFLVSFYNNEISEKSEIFDDQFSVERPDGSNFTLKIRSTKLEDSAMYFCASTYHSYEQYFGPGTRLTVT.

This clone has only a few counts. The chain carries TRBV19 and TRBJ1-2; possibly TRBD1 for D (5 bases). Trimming pared 8 bases from V and 3 bases from J, leaving 19 bases between. The CDR3 sequence is 15 residues long. The germline gives CDR1 LNHDA, CDR2 SQIVND (reference sequence). The CDR3 region is CASAFLSPGDYGYTF. The DNA of the CDR3 is TGTGCCAGTGCTTTCCTTTCGCCGGGGGACTATGGCTACACCTTC.

The rearrangement uses TRBV6-1 and TRBJ1-5; 8 bases line up with TRBD1. J gave up 3 bases and V 7 bases, and 5 bases lay outside the gene matches. The CDR3 contains 14 residues. The germline V gene encodes CDR1 MNHNS and CDR2 SASEGT. In nucleotides, the CDR3 is TGTGCCAGCAATCAGGGGGCCAACAATCAGCCCCAGCATTTT. Encoded protein: CASNQGANNQPQHF.

The CDR3 nucleotides read TGTGCCAGCAGCTTGGGGGTTGGAGGGAAGGATACGCAGTATTTT. As protein: CASSLGVGGKDTQYF. V usage is TRBV5-4 and J usage is TRBJ2-3; TRBD2 is a possible D gene (6 bases). The CDR3 covers 15 residues. Trimming removed 0 bases from V and 6 bases from J, with 14 bases in between. In germline, CDR1 is SGHNT, CDR2 YYREEE (reference sequence).

The CDR3 reads CAISPGQTNEQFF. The CDR3 nucleotides read TGTGCCATCTCACCGGGACAGACCAATGAGCAGTTCTTC. The V call is TRBV19, the J call TRBJ2-1; 7 positions match TRBD1. The CDR3 totals 13 residues. Trimming took 10 bases from V and 6 from J; bases not matched to a gene: 9. Looked up from germline, CDR1 is LNHDA and CDR2 is SQIVND (reference sequence).

V and J are TRBV19 and TRBJ1-5; D remains ambiguous. V was pared by 1 base and J by 7 bases, with 8 bases between. This CDR3 has 13 amino acids. Looked up from germline, CDR1 is LNHDA and CDR2 is SQIVND (reference sequence). CDR3 sequence: CASSIGGLQPQHF. The DNA of the CDR3 is TGTGCCAGTAGTATAGGAGGCTTACAGCCCCAGCATTTT.

There are a few counts of this clone. This chain uses TRBV30 with TRBJ1-2; D is ambiguous. The CDR3 loop spans 12 amino acids. V was trimmed by 1 base and J by 4 bases, leaving 7 bases between them. Per the germline V gene, CDR1 is GTSNPN and CDR2 is SVGIG (reference sequence). The CDR3 DNA follows: TGTGCCTGGAGTGCGGGAGCCTATGGCTACACCTTC. Encoded protein: CAWSAGAYGYTF.

The chain carries TRBV7-9 and TRBJ1-1, with D tentatively TRBD1 (6 bases). Trimming removed 0 bases at V and 0 bases at J, with 11 bases between. This CDR3 region has 16 residues. Germline assignment: CDR1 SEHNR and CDR2 FQNEAQ (reference sequence). CDR3: CASSLASGVMNTEAFF. The CDR3 nucleotides read TGTGCCAGCAGCTTAGCCTCAGGGGTGATGAACACTGAAGCTTTCTTT.

This chain joins TRBV25-1 and TRBJ1-1, with unresolved D. The CDR3 totals 13 residues. V shed 1 base and J shed 1 base, with 4 bases lying between them. Germline V gene sequence: CDR1 MGHDK, CDR2 SYGVNS. The CDR3 reads CASSEFGNTEAFF. Written as DNA, the CDR3 is TGTGCCAGCAGTGAATTCGGGAACACTGAAGCTTTCTTT. Based on the CDR3 plus reference TRBV25-1 and TRBJ1-1, the full variable domain is EADIYQTPRYLVIGTGKKITLECSQTMGHDKMYWYQQDPGMELHLIHYSYGVNSTEKGDLSSESTVSRIRTEHFPLTLESARPSHTSQYLCASSEFGNTEAFFGQGTRLTVV.

The DNA for the CDR3 is TGTGCCAGCTCCGAAGGGGGGGAAGGAGGAGAGACCCAGTACTTC. It encodes CASSEGGEGGETQYF. This sequence joins TRBV11-3 and TRBJ2-5; tentatively, D is TRBD2 (7 bases). The CDR3 has 15 amino acids. CDR1 is SGHNT and CDR2 is YENEEA in the germline V gene. The germline V and J ends were trimmed by 8 bases and 4 bases, with 20 bases remaining between them.

V gene TRBV7-2 combines with J gene TRBJ1-1; D unclear. Germline V lookup: CDR1 SGHTA, CDR2 FQGNSA. The length of the CDR3 is 15 residues. The germline V and J ends were trimmed by 5 bases and 0 bases, with 13 bases remaining between them. The CDR3 region is CASSQNGRVNTEAFF. CDR3 sequence (DNA): TGTGCCAGCAGCCAAAACGGGAGGGTGAACACTGAAGCTTTCTTT.